These T cell receptor beta chains were read from a single sample in a study of blood T cell repertoires in COVID-19. The assay was immunoSEQ multiplex PCR, and TCRdb's table has in-frame clones only and misses some. Of around 60,000 clones listed, about 92% are singletons. The sequencing sample was made of peripheral blood. These TCRs come from a man in his sixties with acute or convalescent COVID-19. CDR3s include the opening cysteine and the closing phenylalanine or tryptophan. The order of the fields is clone size, J gene, D gene, V gene, CDR3 length, CDR3 protein, CDR3 DNA. A D gene is named only where the DNA matches it firmly. Size tells how often a clone was seen (once, few, many) or the class of an expanded clone, and some rows leave it out.

>few|TRBJ2-1|TRBD2|TRBV5-1|16
CASRWGGGASYNEQFF
TGCGCCAGCAGATGGGGCGGGGGGGCGTCCTACAATGAGCAGTTCTTC
>.|TRBJ1-5|TRBD1|TRBV6-2/TRBV6-3|17
CASSRPGTGGYNQPQHF
TGTGCCAGCAGTCGTCCCGGGACAGGGGGCTACAATCAGCCCCAGCATTTT
>.|TRBJ2-7|TRBD2|TRBV2|14
CASSVTSGGYEQYF
TGTGCCAGCAGTGTAACTAGCGGGGGCTACGAGCAGTACTTC
>.|TRBJ1-5|TRBD1|TRBV19|14
CASSMRTGYQPQHF
TGTGCCAGTAGTATGAGGACAGGTTATCAGCCCCAGCATTTT
>.|TRBJ2-7|.|TRBV4-1|14
CASSQESGSYEQYF
TGCGCCAGCAGCCAAGAAAGCGGATCCTACGAGCAGTACTTC
>.|TRBJ2-7|TRBD1|TRBV4-1|16
CASSPGTGLGSYEQYF
TGCGCCAGCAGCCCAGGGACAGGCTTGGGGTCCTACGAGCAGTACTTC
>once|TRBJ1-3|TRBD1|TRBV6-5|16
CASSSRQGASGNTIYF
TGTGCCAGCAGTTCTCGACAGGGGGCGTCTGGAAACACCATATATTTT
>.|TRBJ2-1|TRBD2|TRBV2|14
CASTAGTREGEQFF
TGTGCCAGCACGGCAGGCACCAGGGAGGGTGAGCAGTTCTTC
>.|TRBJ1-5|.|TRBV10-3|16
CAISEARTGSNQPQHF
TGTGCCATCAGTGAAGCCCGGACTGGTAGCAATCAGCCCCAGCATTTT
>.|TRBJ2-7|TRBD1|TRBV4-2|15
CASSQDTGGGYEQYF
TGTGCCAGCAGCCAAGATACAGGGGGCGGTTACGAGCAGTACTTC
>few|TRBJ2-2|.|TRBV24-1|13
CATSDLVAGELFF
TGTGCCACCAGTGATTTGGTAGCCGGGGAGCTGTTTTTT
>.|TRBJ1-2|TRBD1|TRBV19|15
CASSPRTGKYYGYTF
TGTGCCAGTAGTCCCAGGACAGGGAAATACTATGGCTACACCTTC
>.|TRBJ1-1|.|TRBV5-4|14
CASSLVGGGPEAFF
TGTGCCAGCAGCTTGGTAGGAGGTGGTCCTGAAGCTTTCTTT
>.|TRBJ1-1|.|TRBV11-2|15
CASSLDRGGNTEAFF
TGTGCCAGCAGCTTAGATCGCGGGGGAAACACTGAAGCTTTCTTT
>.|TRBJ1-4|TRBD1|TRBV5-1|15
CASSSGTGLNEKLFF
TGCGCCAGCAGCTCCGGGACAGGGCTGAATGAAAAACTGTTTTTT
>.|TRBJ2-5|TRBD2|TRBV20-1|15
CSASTTSGQQETQYF
TGCAGTGCTAGTACGACTAGCGGGCAACAAGAGACCCAGTACTTC